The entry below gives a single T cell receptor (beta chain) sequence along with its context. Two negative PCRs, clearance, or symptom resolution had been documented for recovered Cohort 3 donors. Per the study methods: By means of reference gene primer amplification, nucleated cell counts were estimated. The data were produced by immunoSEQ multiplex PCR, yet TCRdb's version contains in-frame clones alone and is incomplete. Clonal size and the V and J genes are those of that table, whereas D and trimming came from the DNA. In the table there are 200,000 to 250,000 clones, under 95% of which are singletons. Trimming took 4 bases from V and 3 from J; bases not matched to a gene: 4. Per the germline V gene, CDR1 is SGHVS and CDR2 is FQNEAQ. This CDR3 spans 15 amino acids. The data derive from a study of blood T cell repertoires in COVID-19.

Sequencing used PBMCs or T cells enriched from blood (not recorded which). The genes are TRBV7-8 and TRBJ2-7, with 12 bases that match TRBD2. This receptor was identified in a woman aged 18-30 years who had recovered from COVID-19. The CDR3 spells CASSSSGGEVYEQYF. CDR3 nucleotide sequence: TGTGCCAGCAGCTCTAGCGGGGGGGAAGTCTACGAGCAGTACTTC.